This passage covers 9 T cell receptor beta chains from one sample sequenced in a study of T cell responses to AZD1222 COVID-19 vaccine. Produced via immunoSEQ multiplex PCR; TCRdb's table is partial and in-frame only. The sample records 110,000 to 150,000 clones, roughly nine tenths being singletons. Material: peripheral blood, obtained on day 0 of AZD1222 vaccination. These receptors were taken from an adult in good health.

The V and J genes are TRBV9 and TRBJ1-1; D unresolved. Germline values: CDR1 SGDLS, CDR2 YYNGEE. Deletions cut 2 bases from V and 0 bases from J, with 11 bases between. The CDR3 covers 15 residues. The CDR3 DNA is TGTGCCAGCAGCGTGGTTAGGATAATGAACACTGAAGCTTTCTTT. Residues: CASSVVRIMNTEAFF.

V gene TRBV7-2 combines with J gene TRBJ1-2; no definite D call. CDR1 and CDR2 from the germline V gene are SGHTA and FQGNSA. V lost 4 bases, J lost 4 bases, and 13 bases lay in between. This CDR3 comprises 14 residues. For the CDR3, the DNA is TGTGCCAGCAGCTCGTACACCGAGAGCTATGGCTACACCTTC. This encodes CASSSYTESYGYTF.

The chain recombines TRBV12-5 with TRBJ1-5, with TRBD1 matching 10 bases. The V segment lost 2 bases and the J segment 4 bases; nucleotides outside the gene matches: 11. This CDR3 has 18 amino acids. Germline values: CDR1 LGHNT, CDR2 FRNRAP. CDR3 protein: CASGLSIGTGAQNQPQHF. The CDR3 coding sequence is TGTGCTAGTGGTTTGTCGATCGGGACAGGGGCTCAAAATCAGCCCCAGCATTTT.

This clone came up once. The V call is TRBV2, the J call TRBJ2-3; 7 nucleotides match TRBD2. The V and J ends lost 7 bases and 11 bases, in that order; junction bases with no gene match: 6. From germline, CDR1 is SNHLY and CDR2 FYNNEI. This CDR3 has 11 residues. The CDR3 DNA follows: TGTGCCAGCAAAGGGCGGGAGAAGCAGTATTTT. Residues: CASKGREKQYF. Full variable domain (outside the CDR3, taken from reference TRBV2 and TRBJ2-3): EPEVTQTPSHQVTQMGQEVILRCVPISNHLYFYWYRQILGQKVEFLVSFYNNEISEKSEIFDDQFSVERPDGSNFTLKIRSTKLEDSAMYFCASKGREKQYFGPGTRLTVL.

The rearrangement uses TRBV30 and TRBJ2-3; 11 bases fit TRBD2. This CDR3 is 15 amino acids long. Germline CDR1 reads GTSNPN; CDR2 reads SVGIG (reference sequence). V gave up 1 base and J gave up 2 bases; unmatched junction bases: 2. In DNA form, the CDR3 reads TGTGCCTGGAGTGGACTAGCGGGGTTCACAGATACGCAGTATTTT. This encodes CAWSGLAGFTDTQYF.

The chain has TRBV27 and TRBJ2-3; 10 positions match TRBD2. CDR1 MNHEY and CDR2 SMNVEV come from the germline V gene (reference sequence). The CDR3 spans 15 residues. With 5 bases clipped from V and 3 bases from J, the junction kept 5 bases outside the gene matches. CDR3 region: CASSGLAGGTDTQYF. The CDR3, as DNA: TGTGCCAGCAGTGGTTTAGCGGGAGGTACAGATACGCAGTATTTT.

The rearrangement joins TRBV7-9 to TRBJ1-2, with TRBD1 identical over 9 bases. J gave up 7 bases and V 3 bases, and 6 bases lay outside the gene matches. The V gene's germline CDR1 is SEHNR and CDR2 FQNEAQ (reference sequence). This CDR3 has 14 amino acids. The CDR3 loop reads CASSFVQGAGGYTF. CDR3 bases: TGTGCCAGCAGCTTCGTACAGGGGGCGGGTGGCTACACCTTC.

The gene calls are TRBV6-5 and TRBJ1-2; no firm D call. Germline V gene data show CDR1 as MNHEY and CDR2 as SVGAGI. Trimming removed 1 base from V and 7 bases from J, with 16 bases in between. The CDR3 totals 15 residues. CDR3 nucleotide sequence: TGTGCCAGCAGTTACTTAATCACTACCTCGGCTGGCTACACCTTC. It specifies CASSYLITTSAGYTF.

DNA for the CDR3: TGTGCCAGCAGCTCTCTCGGAGGCGCGGATCATTACGAGCAGTACTTC. This codes for CASSSLGGADHYEQYF. The chain carries TRBV5-6 and TRBJ2-7; D is perhaps TRBD2 (5 bases). The CDR3 contains 16 residues. CDR1 SGHDT and CDR2 YYEEEE come from the germline V gene. V lost 3 bases, J lost 4 bases, and 20 bases lay in between.